What follows are 16 T cell receptor beta chains derived from one specimen sequenced in a study of blood T cell repertoires in COVID-19. The repertoire was sequenced with immunoSEQ multiplex PCR; TCRdb's copy has only in-frame clones and lacks some. The table lists some 300,000 clones, more than 75% of them singletons. Sequencing input: PBMCs or T cells enriched from blood (not recorded which). The receptors come from a woman in her thirties who had recovered from COVID-19.

The chain couples TRBV27 to TRBJ2-1; possible D gene TRBD2, 5 bases. The CDR3 sequence is 12 residues long. Germline V gene lookup returns CDR1 MNHEY and CDR2 SMNVEV (reference sequence). V was pared by 1 base and J by 11 bases, with 9 bases between. The DNA of the CDR3 is TGTGCCAGCAGTTTATTCCCCGGGAAGCAGTTCTTC. Its translation: CASSLFPGKQFF.

The genes are TRBV2 and TRBJ1-2; maybe TRBD1 (5 bases). V was shortened by 4 bases and J by 8 bases, with 17 bases between the two germline ends. Germline CDR1 reads SNHLY; CDR2 reads FYNNEI. The CDR3 is 14 residues long. CDR3 residues: CASSGLVGAGGYTF. DNA for the CDR3: TGTGCCAGCAGTGGTTTGGTAGGGGCTGGGGGCTACACCTTC.

This chain uses TRBV11-3 with TRBJ2-2; the match to TRBD1 covers 9 bases. Per germline, CDR1 SGHNT and CDR2 YENEEA. The CDR3 sequence is 14 residues long. The V segment lost 5 bases and the J segment 10 bases; nucleotides outside the gene matches: 8. Here the CDR3 reads CASSKDRGSMELFF. CDR3 DNA: TGTGCCAGCAGCAAGGACAGGGGTTCGATGGAGCTGTTTTTT. Together with reference TRBV11-3 and TRBJ2-2, the CDR3 gives the full variable domain: EAGVVQSPRYKIIEKKQPVAFWCNPISGHNTLYWYLQNLGQGPELLIRYENEEAVDDSQLPKDRFSAERLKGVDSTLKIQPAELGDSAVYLCASSKDRGSMELFFGEGSRLTVL.

The genes are TRBV10-2 and TRBJ1-4; 10 nucleotides align to TRBD1. With V trimmed by 10 bases and J by 5 bases, 10 bases remained unmatched. The CDR3 has 15 residues. Germline CDR1 reads WSHSY; CDR2 reads SAAADI. The CDR3 here is CATTPLTGGNEKLFF. CDR3 nucleotide sequence: TGCGCCACCACCCCCCTGACAGGGGGCAATGAAAAACTGTTTTTT.

The chain joins TRBV11-2 to TRBJ2-7; 7 positions agree with TRBD1. The CDR3 is 14 residues long. CDR1 and CDR2 from the germline V gene are SGHAT and FQNNGV. The trim removed 7 bases at V and 2 bases at J, leaving 8 bases unmatched. The chain's CDR3 is CASTRQGVAYEQYF. CDR3 bases: TGTGCCAGCACCCGACAGGGCGTAGCCTACGAGCAGTACTTC.

Many counts were recorded for this clone. The chain employs TRBV5-6 and TRBJ1-3; TRBD1 might be the D (5 bases). V was trimmed by 3 bases and J by 2 bases, leaving 12 bases between them. From germline, CDR1 is SGHDT and CDR2 YYEEEE. The CDR3 covers 15 residues. In DNA form, the CDR3 reads TGTGCCAGCAGCTCGTGGGGCAGCCCTGGAAACACCATATATTTT. It codes for CASSSWGSPGNTIYF.

CDR3 in amino acids: CASSYEVDSSYEQYF. For the CDR3, the DNA is TGTGCCAGCAGTTACGAAGTCGACAGCTCCTACGAGCAGTACTTC. The chain links TRBV6-5 to TRBJ2-7; D may be TRBD1 (5 bases). The CDR3 is made up of 15 amino acids. From germline, CDR1 is MNHEY and CDR2 SVGAGI. V lost 2 bases, J lost 0 bases, and 11 bases lay in between.

The chain employs TRBV6-5 and TRBJ1-6; TRBD1 might be the D (5 bases). This CDR3 has 14 residues. V was pared by 4 bases and J by 5 bases, with 9 bases between. Germline values: CDR1 MNHEY, CDR2 SVGAGI. This CDR3 reads CASSSETDNSPLHF. The CDR3 coding sequence is TGTGCCAGCAGTTCAGAGACAGATAATTCACCCCTCCACTTT.

This chain uses TRBV28 with TRBJ1-2, with TRBD1 matching over 7 bases. The germline V gene encodes CDR1 MDHEN and CDR2 SYDVKM. V dropped 6 bases and J dropped 4; count of bases not matched to a gene: 14. This CDR3 has 16 amino acids. CDR3 bases: TGTGCCAGCAGAATCCAAGGGGAGGCAGGGGGCTATGGCTACACCTTC. This translates into CASRIQGEAGGYGYTF.

The rearrangement links TRBV28 to TRBJ2-7; 12 bases are a match to TRBD2. The trim removed 6 bases at V and 5 bases at J, leaving 11 bases unmatched. There are 16 residues in the CDR3. CDR1 is MDHEN, CDR2 SYDVKM, per germline. The CDR3 DNA reads as TGTGCCAGCAGCTTGGGACTAGCGGGCTTGGGTAACGAGCAGTACTTC. It specifies CASSLGLAGLGNEQYF.

The gene calls are TRBV5-1 and TRBJ1-6, with 9 bases that match TRBD1. Germline assignment: CDR1 SGHRS and CDR2 YFSETQ. V lost 1 base and J lost 11; bases outside the gene matches: 7. The CDR3 runs 15 residues. CDR3 residues: CASSLNQDRGAPLHF. For the CDR3, the DNA is TGCGCCAGCAGCTTGAATCAGGACAGGGGAGCACCCCTCCACTTT.

This clone was picked up a small number of times. The gene calls are TRBV24-1 and TRBJ1-5, with 10 positions matching TRBD1. CDR1 is KGHDR, CDR2 SFDVKD, per germline. J gave up 0 bases and V 2 bases, and 6 bases lay outside the gene matches. The CDR3 contains 18 residues. DNA for the CDR3: TGTGCCACCAGTGATTCCCGGGACAGGGGAATTAGCAATCAGCCCCAGCATTTT. This encodes CATSDSRDRGISNQPQHF.

The chain uses TRBV27 and TRBJ1-5; D remains unclear. Germline CDR1 MNHEY, CDR2 SMNVEV (reference sequence). Trimming pared 6 bases from V and 6 bases from J, leaving 12 bases between. There are 13 residues in the CDR3. CDR3: CASRATGLQPQHF. The CDR3 nucleotides read TGTGCCAGCAGAGCCACGGGTCTTCAGCCCCAGCATTTT.

This rearrangement joins TRBV7-9 to TRBJ2-7; TRBD2 is a possible D gene (6 bases). V was clipped by 8 bases and J by 2 bases, with 19 bases between them. Looked up from germline, CDR1 is SEHNR and CDR2 is FQNEAQ (reference sequence). The CDR3 totals 15 residues. Here the CDR3 reads CASSGVWQRAYEQYF. CDR3 in DNA: TGTGCCAGCTCGGGGGTTTGGCAGAGAGCCTACGAGCAGTACTTC.

This clone was seen only once. The chain recombines TRBV27 with TRBJ2-2, with a weak D call TRBD1 (6 bases). The V gene lost 5 bases and the J gene lost 4 bases, with 14 bases spanning the gap. Germline V gene data show CDR1 as MNHEY and CDR2 as SMNVEV (reference sequence). This CDR3 spans 15 amino acids. CDR3 coding DNA: TGTGCCAGCAGTCATTCCGGGACAACCACCGGGGAGCTGTTTTTT. This gives the protein CASSHSGTTTGELFF.

The J gene is TRBJ2-7, the V gene TRBV11-2; D might be TRBD1 (5 bases). The CDR3 runs to 13 residues. Germline values: CDR1 SGHAT, CDR2 FQNNGV. V was shortened by 2 bases and J by 7 bases, with 12 bases between the two germline ends. The CDR3 protein is CASSLRGTREQYF. The CDR3 nucleotides read TGTGCCAGCAGCTTAAGGGGTACGCGAGAGCAGTACTTC.